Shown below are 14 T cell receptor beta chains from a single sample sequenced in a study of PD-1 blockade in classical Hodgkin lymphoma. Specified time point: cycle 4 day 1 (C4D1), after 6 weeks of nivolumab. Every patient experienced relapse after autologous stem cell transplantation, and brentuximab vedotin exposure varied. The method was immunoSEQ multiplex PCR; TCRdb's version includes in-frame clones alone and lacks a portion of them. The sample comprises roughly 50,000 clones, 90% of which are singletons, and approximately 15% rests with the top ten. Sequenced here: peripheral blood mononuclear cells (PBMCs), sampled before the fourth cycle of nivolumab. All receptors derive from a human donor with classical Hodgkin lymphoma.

In DNA, the CDR3 is TGTGCCAGCAGCCCCGGACTAGCGGGAGCCTACGAGCAGTACTTC. It encodes CASSPGLAGAYEQYF. The chain uses TRBV7-9 and TRBJ2-7; TRBD2 matches 13 bases. V shed 5 bases and J 2 bases; nucleotides not matched to a gene: 3. Germline V gene sequence: CDR1 SEHNR, CDR2 FQNEAQ (reference sequence). The CDR3 sequence is 15 residues long.

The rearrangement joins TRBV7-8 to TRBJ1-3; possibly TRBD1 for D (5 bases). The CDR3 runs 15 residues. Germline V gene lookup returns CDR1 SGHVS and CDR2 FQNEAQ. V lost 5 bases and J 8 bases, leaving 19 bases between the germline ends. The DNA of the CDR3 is TGTGCCAGCAGCCCGAACAGGCCTCCCTGGGACACCATATATTTT. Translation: CASSPNRPPWDTIYF.

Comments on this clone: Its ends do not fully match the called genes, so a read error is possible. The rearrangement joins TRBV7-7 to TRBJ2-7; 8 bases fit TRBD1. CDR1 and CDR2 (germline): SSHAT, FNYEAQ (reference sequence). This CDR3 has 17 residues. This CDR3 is CASSLGQPDRAVYEQYF. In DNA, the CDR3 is TGTGCTAGCAGCTTAGGACAACCGGACAGGGCGGTTTACGAGCAGTACTTC.

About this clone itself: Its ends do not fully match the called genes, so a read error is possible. CDR3 nucleotide sequence: TGTGCCAGCAGTCTAACCGGGAACCAGGAGACCCAGTACTTC. It yields the protein CASSLTGNQETQYF. The chain couples TRBV28 to TRBJ2-5; D possibly corresponds to TRBD2 (5 bases). The CDR3 is 14 amino acids. Germline CDR1 MDHEN, CDR2 SYDVKM.

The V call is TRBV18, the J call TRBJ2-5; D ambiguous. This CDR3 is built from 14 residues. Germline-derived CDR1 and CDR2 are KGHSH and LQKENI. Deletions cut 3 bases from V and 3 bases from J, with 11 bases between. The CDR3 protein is CASSPQLIKETQYF. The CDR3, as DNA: TGTGCCAGCTCACCCCAACTGATCAAAGAGACCCAGTACTTC.

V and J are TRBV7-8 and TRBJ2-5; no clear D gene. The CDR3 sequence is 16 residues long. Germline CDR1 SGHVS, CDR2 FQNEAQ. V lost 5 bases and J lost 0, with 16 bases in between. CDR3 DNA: TGTGCCAGCAGCCACTCTTACAGCTTAAACCAAGAGACCCAGTACTTC. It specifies CASSHSYSLNQETQYF.

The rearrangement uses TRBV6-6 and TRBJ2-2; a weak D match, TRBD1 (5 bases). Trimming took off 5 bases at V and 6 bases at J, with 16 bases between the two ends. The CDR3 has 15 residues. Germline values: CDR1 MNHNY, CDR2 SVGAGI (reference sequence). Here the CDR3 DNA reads TGTGCCAGCAGTCCCCAGGGAAGGTGGGCCGGGGAGCTGTTTTTT. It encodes CASSPQGRWAGELFF.

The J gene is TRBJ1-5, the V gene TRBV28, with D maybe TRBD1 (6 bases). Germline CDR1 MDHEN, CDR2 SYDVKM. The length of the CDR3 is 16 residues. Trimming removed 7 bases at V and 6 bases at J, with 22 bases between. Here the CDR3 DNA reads TGTGCCAGCAAAAAGGGGGGAGATATCGGGGGTCAGCCCCAGCATTTT. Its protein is CASKKGGDIGGQPQHF.

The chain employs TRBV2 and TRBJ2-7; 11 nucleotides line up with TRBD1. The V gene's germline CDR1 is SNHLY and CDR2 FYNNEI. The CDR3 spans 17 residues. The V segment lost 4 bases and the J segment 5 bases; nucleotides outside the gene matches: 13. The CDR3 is CASSGPRGQGAMNEQYF. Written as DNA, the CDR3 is TGTGCCAGCAGTGGTCCCAGAGGACAGGGGGCCATGAACGAGCAGTACTTC.

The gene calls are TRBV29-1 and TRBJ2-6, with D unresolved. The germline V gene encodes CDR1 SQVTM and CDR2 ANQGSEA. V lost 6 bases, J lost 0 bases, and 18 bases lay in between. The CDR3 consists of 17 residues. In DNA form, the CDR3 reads TGCAGCGTCTCAACCCGGACCTGGAACTCTGGGGCCAACGTCCTGACTTTC. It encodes CSVSTRTWNSGANVLTF.

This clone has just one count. CDR3 protein: CASTFLGAGRNEQFF. DNA for the CDR3: TGTGCCAGTACCTTCCTAGGGGCGGGAAGGAATGAGCAGTTCTTC. V and J are TRBV19 and TRBJ2-1; D is possibly TRBD2 (6 bases). Per the germline V gene, CDR1 is LNHDA and CDR2 is SQIVND (reference sequence). Between the trimmed V and J ends, which lost 7 bases and 7 bases, there was a span of 20 bases. This CDR3 is 15 amino acids long.

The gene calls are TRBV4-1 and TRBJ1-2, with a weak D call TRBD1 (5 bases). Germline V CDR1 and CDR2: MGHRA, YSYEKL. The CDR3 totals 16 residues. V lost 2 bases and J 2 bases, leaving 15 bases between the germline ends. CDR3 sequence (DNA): TGCGCCAGCAGCCAAAAAACGGGACGGAAGAACTATGGCTACACCTTC. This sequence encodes CASSQKTGRKNYGYTF.

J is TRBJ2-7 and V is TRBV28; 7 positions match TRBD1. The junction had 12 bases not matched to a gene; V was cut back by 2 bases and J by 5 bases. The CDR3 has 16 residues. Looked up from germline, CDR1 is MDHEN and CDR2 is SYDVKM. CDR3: CASSLTFRGYFNEQYF. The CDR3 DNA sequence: TGTGCCAGCAGTTTAACGTTCAGGGGGTATTTTAACGAGCAGTACTTC.

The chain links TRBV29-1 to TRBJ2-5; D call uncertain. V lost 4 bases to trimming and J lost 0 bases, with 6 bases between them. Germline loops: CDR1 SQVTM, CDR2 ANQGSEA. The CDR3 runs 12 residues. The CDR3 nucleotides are TGCAGCGTTGCAGGTAACCAAGAGACCCAGTACTTC. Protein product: CSVAGNQETQYF. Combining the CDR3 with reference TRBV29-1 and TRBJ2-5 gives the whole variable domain SAVISQKPSRDICQRGTSLTIQCQVDSQVTMMFWYRQQPGQSLTLIATANQGSEATYESGFVIDKFPISRPNLTFSTLTVSNMSPEDSSIYLCSVAGNQETQYFGPGTRLLVL.